These 4 T cell receptor beta chains came from one sample sequenced in a study of persistence of HIV-infected CD4 T cells. The libraries were made with immunoSEQ version 4 in survey mode. Only in-frame clones appear in the TCRdb table, and some are missing; sequencing was by immunoSEQ multiplex PCR. The profile shows under 55,000 clones, 88% of them singletons. This nonspecific control used anti-CD3/anti-CD28 bead stimulation of CD4+ T cells. Sorting selected CD4+ T cells upregulating both CD40 ligand and CD69. Antigens for these TCRs are unknown. Material: CD4+ T cells sorted from PBMCs after 18-hour stimulation, obtained from a patient who received antiretroviral therapy. These TCRs come from an adult woman with HIV who was CMV-seropositive.

The rearrangement links TRBV5-1 to TRBJ1-1; no reliable D call. V was shortened by 0 bases and J by 0 bases, with 9 bases between the two germline ends. Per germline, CDR1 SGHRS and CDR2 YFSETQ. There are 15 residues in the CDR3. CDR3 region: CASSLGGGMNTEAFF. The CDR3 DNA sequence: TGCGCCAGCAGCTTGGGGGGAGGCATGAACACTGAAGCTTTCTTT.

The chain is built from TRBV6-5 and TRBJ2-2; D remains ambiguous. The CDR3 runs to 12 residues. In germline, CDR1 is MNHEY, CDR2 SVGAGI. V lost 5 bases and J 8 bases, leaving 9 bases between the germline ends. CDR3: CASSQNVGELFF. CDR3 coding DNA: TGTGCCAGCAGTCAAAACGTTGGGGAGCTGTTTTTT.

The chain recombines TRBV21-1 with TRBJ2-7; the D call in the table, TRBD2, was not verified against the DNA. TRBV21-1 is a listed pseudogene. CDR3 length equals 17 residues. The CDR3 loop reads CASSKRGRDSTRYEQYV. Here the CDR3 DNA reads TGTGCCAGCAGCAAAAGGGGCCGGGACTCGACGCGCTACGAGCAGTACGTC.

The chain carries TRBV5-1 and TRBJ2-1; 9 positions agree with TRBD1. After removal of 5 bases from V and 2 bases from J, the junction contained 8 bases not matched to a gene. Germline values: CDR1 SGHRS, CDR2 YFSETQ. CDR3 length: 16 residues. Here the CDR3 DNA reads TGCGCCAGCAGTTTCTTACAGGGGGCTGCCTACAATGAGCAGTTCTTC. Residues: CASSFLQGAAYNEQFF.